This T cell receptor beta chain was sequenced for a study of OX40 agonist ivuxolimab in advanced cancers. Autoimmune disease history or systemic immunosuppression barred patients. Blood draws occurred at baseline, cycle 4 day 1, and cycle 7 day 1. Only in-frame clones appear in the TCRdb table, and some are missing; sequencing was by immunoSEQ multiplex PCR. The sample lists about 58,000 clones; approximately 82% were seen once. V lost 10 bases to trimming and J lost 1 base, with 10 bases between them. The CDR3 length is 12 residues. CDR1 is SEHNR, CDR2 FQNEAQ, per germline (reference sequence). Material: CD4+ or CD8+ T cells sorted from blood, obtained in a trial of the OX40 agonist ivuxolimab. The sequence derives from an adult with an advanced solid tumor such as melanoma, head and neck, liver or kidney cancer. The chain carries TRBV7-9 and TRBJ1-2; perhaps TRBD1 as D (5 bases). The CDR3 loop reads CATYGGNYGYTF. CDR3 sequence (DNA): TGTGCCACCTACGGGGGTAACTATGGCTACACCTTC.